What follows is one TCR beta chain and its context. Trimming shortened V by 6 bases and J by 5 bases, and 5 bases separated the two germline ends. Germline V CDR1 and CDR2: SNHLY, FYNNEI. The CDR3 loop spans 11 amino acids. These data are taken from a study of blood T cell repertoires in COVID-19. Study-wide background: From T cells, B-cell-depleted T cells, or PBMCs came the material, which was cDNA or gDNA.

The data were produced by immunoSEQ multiplex PCR, yet TCRdb's version contains in-frame clones alone and is incomplete. The sample lists about 160,000 clones, roughly 84% occurring once. This rearrangement joins TRBV2 to TRBJ2-1; D is uncertain. The sequencing input was peripheral blood. The clonotype was recovered from a woman over 75 with active or convalescent COVID-19. CDR3 DNA: TGTGCCAGCAGAGCACACAATGAGCAGTTCTTC. Protein sequence: CASRAHNEQFF.